These 28 T cell receptor beta chains came from one sample sequenced in a study of radiotherapy plus CTLA-4 blockade in lung cancer. Clones were sequenced by immunoSEQ multiplex PCR, and TCRdb holds only the in-frame ones, with some missing. The repertoire holds 110,000 or so clones, with about four fifths as singletons. The sample was peripheral blood, taken from a patient treated with radiotherapy plus ipilimumab. The receptors were sampled from a human donor with non-small cell lung cancer who had a partial response to radiotherapy plus ipilimumab.

This chain links TRBV4-2 with TRBJ1-2, with 11 bases fitting TRBD1. CDR1 LGHNA and CDR2 YNFKEQ come from the germline V gene. V trimming: 0 bases; J trimming: 7 bases; junction bases outside the gene matches: 7. The CDR3 extends over 16 amino acids. CDR3 nucleotide sequence: TGTGCCAGCAGCCAAGATAGCGGACAGGGGGCAGGTGGCTACACCTTC. Translation: CASSQDSGQGAGGYTF.

The gene calls are TRBV5-1 and TRBJ2-2, with D perhaps matching TRBD1 (5 bases). The germline V gene has CDR1 SGHRS and CDR2 YFSETQ. The CDR3 is 17 residues long. Trimming stripped 1 base from V and 0 bases from J, with 13 bases between. CDR3 coding DNA: TGCGCCAGCAGCTTGCTGCAGGGAAGCCCGAACACCGGGGAGCTGTTTTTT. Residues: CASSLLQGSPNTGELFF. Full variable domain (outside the CDR3, taken from reference TRBV5-1 and TRBJ2-2): KAGVTQTPRYLIKTRGQQVTLSCSPISGHRSVSWYQQTPGQGLQFLFEYFSETQRNKGNFPGRFSGRQFSNSRSEMNVSTLELGDSALYLCASSLLQGSPNTGELFFGEGSRLTVL.

This clone came up once. The genes are TRBV4-2 and TRBJ1-1; 9 bases map to TRBD1. The CDR3 covers 15 residues. Unmatched junction bases numbered 5, after V lost 1 base and J lost 5 bases. Germline CDR1 is LGHNA and CDR2 is YNFKEQ. Here the CDR3 reads CASSQGDRVGTEAFF. CDR3 in DNA: TGTGCCAGCAGCCAAGGGGACAGGGTAGGGACTGAAGCTTTCTTT.

This rearrangement joins TRBV5-1 to TRBJ2-5; 8 positions agree with TRBD2. The V gene end was trimmed by 0 bases and the J gene end by 6 bases; junction bases not matched to a gene: 10. This CDR3 is 16 amino acids long. Germline V CDR1 and CDR2: SGHRS, YFSETQ. The CDR3 loop is CASSLASSGNLQTQYF. DNA for the CDR3: TGCGCCAGCAGCTTGGCGAGTAGCGGGAATTTGCAGACCCAGTACTTC.

The chain links TRBV6-5 to TRBJ2-7, with 9 bases that match TRBD2. In germline, CDR1 is MNHEY, CDR2 SVGAGI. The CDR3 covers 15 residues. V lost 4 bases, J lost 3 bases, and 7 bases stayed unmatched. As DNA, the CDR3 is TGTGCCAGCAGTTCCTCCGATAGCGGGGGCTACGAGCAGTACTTC. Protein product: CASSSSDSGGYEQYF.

The chain carries TRBV5-1 and TRBJ1-3; D possibly corresponds to TRBD1 (5 bases). The CDR3 runs to 15 residues. Germline V lookup: CDR1 SGHRS, CDR2 YFSETQ. V gave up 6 bases and J gave up 0 bases, with 13 bases separating them. The CDR3 DNA sequence: TGCGCCAGCAACGCGGGACGCAGCTCTGGAAACACCATATATTTT. It yields the protein CASNAGRSSGNTIYF.

The V and J genes are TRBV5-1 and TRBJ2-2; 13 nucleotides line up with TRBD2. With 4 bases clipped from V and 5 bases from J, the junction kept 11 bases outside the gene matches. Germline V lookup: CDR1 SGHRS, CDR2 YFSETQ. The CDR3 runs 18 residues. In nucleotides, the CDR3 is TGCGCCAGCAGCCTTGGACACGGGGGACTAGCGGGGACCGGGGAGCTGTTTTTT. Translating gives CASSLGHGGLAGTGELFF.

This clone was observed a single time. The chain employs TRBV4-2 and TRBJ2-3, with D unclear. Germline CDR1 and CDR2: LGHNA and YNFKEQ. V lost 0 bases and J 2 bases, leaving 15 bases between the germline ends. CDR3 size: 17 residues. CDR3 region: CASSQEWALSPTDTQYF. DNA for the CDR3: TGTGCCAGCAGCCAAGAGTGGGCTCTCAGCCCCACAGATACGCAGTATTTT.

The chain uses TRBV10-3 and TRBJ2-1; 15 nucleotides match TRBD2. V shed 6 bases and J 4 bases; nucleotides not matched to a gene: 4. The CDR3 is 16 residues long. Germline loops: CDR1 ENHRY, CDR2 SYGVKD. The DNA for the CDR3 is TGTGCCATCAGGGACGGACTAGCGGGAGGGTACAATGAGCAGTTCTTC. This gives the protein CAIRDGLAGGYNEQFF.

The chain couples TRBV5-1 to TRBJ1-4; D uncertain. Trimming left V 3 bases short and J 4 bases short, with 10 bases between. There are 14 residues in the CDR3. The germline CDR1 and CDR2 sequences are SGHRS and YFSETQ. The CDR3: CASSSGYYNEKLFF. The DNA of the CDR3 is TGCGCCAGCAGCTCCGGATACTATAATGAAAAACTGTTTTTT.

The chain couples TRBV5-1 to TRBJ2-2, with D maybe TRBD1 (6 bases). The germline CDR1 and CDR2 sequences are SGHRS and YFSETQ. The length of the CDR3 is 15 residues. The V and J ends lost 2 bases and 1 base respectively, with 9 bases between them. CDR3 DNA sequence: TGCGCCAGCAGCTTAGGGACATTGAACACCGGGGAGCTGTTTTTT. It codes for CASSLGTLNTGELFF. Together with reference TRBV5-1 and TRBJ2-2, the CDR3 gives the full variable domain: KAGVTQTPRYLIKTRGQQVTLSCSPISGHRSVSWYQQTPGQGLQFLFEYFSETQRNKGNFPGRFSGRQFSNSRSEMNVSTLELGDSALYLCASSLGTLNTGELFFGEGSRLTVL.

This clone appeared a few times. The same CDR3 arises from other DNA sequences in this sample as well. Here the CDR3 reads CASKGSGRTDTQYF. DNA of the CDR3: TGTGCCAGCAAGGGCAGCGGGAGGACAGATACGCAGTATTTT. The chain links TRBV27 to TRBJ2-3, with TRBD2 matching 9 bases. Germline CDR1 is MNHEY and CDR2 is SMNVEV (reference sequence). This CDR3 has 14 amino acids. Trimming removed 7 bases from V and 3 bases from J; junction bases left unmatched: 5.

The J gene is TRBJ1-1, the V gene TRBV6-5, with TRBD1 matching 8 bases. The CDR3 spans 15 residues. Germline V gene lookup returns CDR1 MNHEY and CDR2 SVGAGI. J was trimmed by 4 bases and V by 8 bases; bases with no gene match: 12. CDR3 region: CASGRPGQVGTEAFF. The CDR3 nucleotides read TGTGCCAGCGGCCGGCCGGGACAGGTGGGCACTGAAGCTTTCTTT.

This clone was observed a single time. The gene calls are TRBV19 and TRBJ1-2, with 8 bases identical to TRBD1. In germline, CDR1 is LNHDA, CDR2 SQIVND (reference sequence). The CDR3 runs to 14 residues. Trimming removed 7 bases from V and 6 bases from J; junction bases left unmatched: 10. The CDR3 reads CASTPRDRLDGYTF. DNA of the CDR3: TGTGCCAGTACCCCCCGGGACAGGTTGGATGGCTACACCTTC.

The chain combines TRBV15 with TRBJ2-7, with TRBD2 as a possible D gene (6 bases). The V gene lost 3 bases and the J gene lost 2 bases, with 17 bases spanning the gap. Germline CDR1 is LNHNV and CDR2 is YYDKDF (reference sequence). The CDR3 length is 16 residues. The CDR3 nucleotides are TGTGCCACCAGCAGCCCCCACAGCGGGTCCCCCTACGAGCAGTACTTC. Its translation: CATSSPHSGSPYEQYF.

The chain recombines TRBV7-3 with TRBJ2-5; TRBD2 matches 10 bases. V lost 5 bases, J lost 3 bases, and 6 bases stayed unmatched. The germline V gene encodes CDR1 SGHTA and CDR2 FQGTGA. CDR3 length equals 15 residues. CDR3 sequence reads: CASSLDTSGKETQYF. In nucleotides, the CDR3 is TGTGCCAGCAGCCTGGACACTAGCGGGAAAGAGACCCAGTACTTC.

The V and J genes are TRBV7-8 and TRBJ1-1, with 8 bases lining up with TRBD1. Looked up from germline, CDR1 is SGHVS and CDR2 is FQNEAQ. Germline trimming cut 5 bases from V and 3 bases from J; bases unmatched to any gene: 8. The CDR3 spans 15 residues. CDR3 DNA: TGTGCCAGCAGCCTCGGACAGGGAAAAGACACTGAAGCTTTCTTT. Encoded protein: CASSLGQGKDTEAFF.

In this sample, this clone turned up a few times. This chain joins TRBV5-1 and TRBJ1-1; the D gene is possibly TRBD1 (5 bases). V lost 4 bases to trimming and J lost 5 bases, with 9 bases between them. The germline gives CDR1 SGHRS, CDR2 YFSETQ. The CDR3 is 12 residues long. CDR3 amino acids: CASSKGLTEAFF. CDR3 DNA sequence: TGCGCCAGCAGCAAGGGGTTGACTGAAGCTTTCTTT. The whole variable domain, remainder taken from reference TRBV5-1 and TRBJ1-1, is KAGVTQTPRYLIKTRGQQVTLSCSPISGHRSVSWYQQTPGQGLQFLFEYFSETQRNKGNFPGRFSGRQFSNSRSEMNVSTLELGDSALYLCASSKGLTEAFFGQGTRLTVV.

The genes are TRBV19 and TRBJ2-6, with D possibly matching TRBD1 (6 bases). CDR1 and CDR2 from the germline V gene are LNHDA and SQIVND (reference sequence). There are 15 residues in the CDR3. Trimming took off 3 bases at V and 2 bases at J, with 8 bases between the two ends. The CDR3 reads CASSMNRAGANVLTF. The CDR3 DNA is TGTGCCAGTAGTATGAACAGGGCTGGGGCCAACGTCCTGACTTTC.

This chain links TRBV14 with TRBJ2-7; the match to TRBD2 covers 7 bases. V trimming: 2 bases; J trimming: 4 bases; junction bases outside the gene matches: 2. The CDR3 totals 13 residues. The germline gives CDR1 SGHDN, CDR2 FVKESK. Here the CDR3 DNA reads TGTGCCAGCAGCCAAACCGGGGGGTACGAGCAGTACGTC. Encoded protein: CASSQTGGYEQYV.

V usage is TRBV18 and J usage is TRBJ2-1, with TRBD1 identical over 7 bases. The CDR3 consists of 16 residues. The V gene end was trimmed by 6 bases and the J gene end by 8 bases; junction bases not matched to a gene: 16. Germline-derived CDR1 and CDR2 are KGHSH and LQKENI. In DNA form, the CDR3 reads TGTGCCAGCTCGCCTTATTCAGGGACAGCGAACCATGAGCAGTTCTTC. The encoded protein is CASSPYSGTANHEQFF.

The V gene is TRBV9, the J gene TRBJ1-2; TRBD1 might be the D (5 bases). The CDR3 totals 12 residues. CDR1 is SGDLS and CDR2 is YYNGEE in the germline V gene. Trimming pared 3 bases from V and 8 bases from J, leaving 11 bases between. The CDR3 DNA follows: TGTGCCAGCAGCGAACAGGCGCGCGGCTACACCTTC. It yields the protein CASSEQARGYTF.

This chain uses TRBV7-9 with TRBJ2-6; a possible D gene is TRBD2 (5 bases). V lost 3 bases and J lost 2, with 5 bases in between. The CDR3 contains 14 residues. Germline assignment: CDR1 SEHNR and CDR2 FQNEAQ (reference sequence). As DNA, the CDR3 is TGTGCCAGCAGCTTGAGGGCTGGGGCCAACGTCCTGACTTTC. Amino acids: CASSLRAGANVLTF.

This chain links TRBV6-1 with TRBJ2-7, with D possibly being TRBD1 (6 bases). The CDR3 runs 15 residues. Trimming left V 1 base short and J 2 bases short, with 12 bases between. Germline CDR1 is MNHNS and CDR2 is SASEGT. CDR3 sequence: CASSEEDSLTYEQYV. For the CDR3, the DNA is TGTGCCAGCAGTGAAGAGGACAGTTTAACCTACGAGCAGTACGTC.

V usage is TRBV11-1 and J usage is TRBJ2-5, with a tentative D call TRBD1 (5 bases). The CDR3 length is 15 residues. The germline CDR1 and CDR2 sequences are SGHAT and FQDESV (reference sequence). V lost 5 bases, J lost 1 base, and 14 bases lay in between. The CDR3 loop reads CASSLTEHPQETQYF. The DNA for the CDR3 is TGTGCCAGCAGCCTGACAGAGCATCCCCAAGAGACCCAGTACTTC.

This clone was seen only once. The rearrangement links TRBV28 to TRBJ1-4; D is possibly TRBD1 (5 bases). Germline V lookup: CDR1 MDHEN, CDR2 SYDVKM. The CDR3 has 15 amino acids. V dropped 8 bases and J dropped 4 bases, with 17 bases sitting between them. CDR3 sequence reads: CASGRGGAGNEKLFF. CDR3 bases: TGTGCCAGCGGCAGAGGAGGGGCCGGTAATGAAAAACTGTTTTTT.

The chain recombines TRBV25-1 with TRBJ1-3; D gene unclear. This CDR3 is built from 18 residues. The V and J ends lost 0 bases and 0 bases respectively, with 15 bases between them. Germline V CDR1 and CDR2: MGHDK, SYGVNS. In DNA, the CDR3 is TGTGCCAGCAGTGAATATGGCCGTTCGATAAGCTCTGGAAACACCATATATTTT. Translated: CASSEYGRSISSGNTIYF. The whole variable domain, filled in from reference TRBV25-1 and TRBJ1-3, reads EADIYQTPRYLVIGTGKKITLECSQTMGHDKMYWYQQDPGMELHLIHYSYGVNSTEKGDLSSESTVSRIRTEHFPLTLESARPSHTSQYLCASSEYGRSISSGNTIYFGEGSWLTVV.

This clone was counted once. The rearrangement joins TRBV2 to TRBJ2-3; TRBD2 matches at 12 bases. Trimming took 2 bases from V and 6 from J; bases not matched to a gene: 6. Per germline, CDR1 SNHLY and CDR2 FYNNEI. The CDR3 is made up of 16 amino acids. The CDR3 DNA follows: TGTGCCAGCAGTGAACTGGCTAGCGGGAGGGCGGATACGCAGTATTTT. This encodes CASSELASGRADTQYF.